Listed here are 18 T cell receptor beta chains from one sample, sequenced in a study of identical twins. Each CDR3 protein is one row after TCRdb ran MiXCR on the 5' RACE reads. The sample includes roughly 230,000 distinct CDR3 sequences, around 8% of them seen just once. The sample was also linked to a second study, of yellow fever vaccine responses in identical twins.

The sample comprised CD8+ T cells sorted from blood. These TCRs come from a woman aged 18-35 years in good health.

In its sample, this clonotype was seen a few times. The chain recombines TRBV10-2 with TRBJ1-2; D may be TRBD1 (5 bases). Germline V gives CDR1 WSHSY, CDR2 SAAADI. V gave up 2 bases and J gave up 1 base, with 14 bases separating them. This CDR3 has 16 amino acids. The CDR3 bases are TGCGCCAGCAGTGAGGCCCGACAGTCCCTTAACTATGGCTACACCTTC. Amino acids: CASSEARQSLNYGYTF.

This clonotype came up many times. The chain carries TRBV15 and TRBJ2-2, with D possibly TRBD1 on 6 matching bases. Germline loops: CDR1 LNHNV, CDR2 YYDKDF (reference sequence). V lost 1 base to trimming and J lost 3 bases, with 18 bases between them. This CDR3 comprises 18 residues. The CDR3 region is CATSRVHHRVGDTGELFF. The CDR3 DNA reads as TGTGCCACCAGCAGAGTTCATCACAGGGTGGGAGACACCGGGGAGCTGTTTTTT.

Ten or more counts support this clonotype. The chain carries TRBV10-3 and TRBJ2-2; a possible D gene is TRBD1 (6 bases). This CDR3 has 13 amino acids. The germline V and J ends were trimmed by 8 bases and 5 bases, with 12 bases remaining between them. The germline CDR1 and CDR2 sequences are ENHRY and SYGVKD. As DNA, the CDR3 is TGTGCCATCGGACAGCTGAGGACCGGGGAGCTGTTTTTT. This sequence encodes CAIGQLRTGELFF.

The chain joins TRBV18 to TRBJ2-3; perhaps D is TRBD1 or TRBD2 (6 bases each). The CDR3 is made up of 18 amino acids. Trimming removed 0 bases from V and 4 bases from J, with 20 bases in between. The V gene's germline CDR1 is KGHSH and CDR2 LQKENI. CDR3 in DNA: TGTGCCAGCTCACCACCGAGGGGGGCAGAAAGGCAACCAGATACGCAGTATTTT. Its translation is CASSPPRGAERQPDTQYF.

This clonotype was seen only a few times. This chain uses TRBV9 with TRBJ2-1; 9 bases fit TRBD2. Looked up from germline, CDR1 is SGDLS and CDR2 is YYNGEE. V dropped 0 bases and J dropped 4; count of bases not matched to a gene: 5. The CDR3 consists of 16 residues. CDR3 nucleotides: TGTGCCAGCAGCGTAGAAAATAGCGGGGGATACAATGAGCAGTTCTTC. Translated, it gives CASSVENSGGYNEQFF.

There are a few counts of this clonotype. The chain uses TRBV27 and TRBJ2-1, with D perhaps TRBD2 (5 bases). Germline V CDR1 and CDR2: MNHEY, SMNVEV (reference sequence). CDR3 length: 16 residues. The ends were cut back, 1 base at V and 5 bases at J, with 15 bases in the middle. In DNA form, the CDR3 reads TGTGCCAGCAGTTTATTCGGAGGACCCTTGGACAATGAGCAGTTCTTC. As protein: CASSLFGGPLDNEQFF.

The CDR3 DNA reads TGTGCCAGCCTTAATAGGCAGAAGCCTTACGAGCAGTACTTC. It yields the protein CASLNRQKPYEQYF. The chain is built from TRBV28 and TRBJ2-7; no clear D. The germline V gene encodes CDR1 MDHEN and CDR2 SYDVKM. V lost 8 bases to trimming and J lost 4 bases, with 18 bases between them. CDR3 size: 14 residues.

The J gene is TRBJ2-5, the V gene TRBV7-3, with no clear D. From germline, CDR1 is SGHTA and CDR2 FQGTGA. With 5 bases removed from V and 5 bases from J, the gap between germline ends came to 15 bases. The CDR3 runs 14 residues. This chain's CDR3 is CASSETCYLETQYF. The CDR3 DNA reads TGTGCCAGCAGCGAGACCTGTTACCTGGAGACCCAGTACTTC.

This clonotype was observed a handful of times. The chain combines TRBV9 with TRBJ2-1; D is unresolved. Germline assignment: CDR1 SGDLS and CDR2 YYNGEE. The germline V and J ends were trimmed by 3 bases and 5 bases, with 18 bases remaining between them. This CDR3 is built from 16 residues. The CDR3 loop is CASSADPVKPHNEQFF. The CDR3 nucleotides are TGTGCCAGCAGCGCGGACCCGGTCAAGCCCCACAATGAGCAGTTCTTC. Using reference TRBV9 and TRBJ2-1 for the parts outside the CDR3, the full variable domain is DSGVTQTPKHLITATGQRVTLRCSPRSGDLSVYWYQQSLDQGLQFLIQYYNGEERAKGNILERFSAQQFPDLHSELNLSSLELGDSALYFCASSADPVKPHNEQFFGPGTRLTVL.

This clonotype was counted only a few times. The CDR3 DNA follows: TGTGCCAGCAGTGAAGGGGCAGGGGTCTTGGGGTATGGCTACACCTTC. Translation: CASSEGAGVLGYGYTF. The chain has TRBV25-1 and TRBJ1-2; D may be TRBD1 (6 bases). Germline V gene sequence: CDR1 MGHDK, CDR2 SYGVNS. The CDR3 covers 16 residues. V was trimmed by 2 bases and J by 5 bases, leaving 18 bases between them.

This clonotype was observed a handful of times. V is TRBV3-1 and J is TRBJ2-5; TRBD2 matches at 10 bases. This CDR3 is 17 amino acids long. Germline loops: CDR1 LGHDT, CDR2 YNNKEL (reference sequence). J was trimmed by 4 bases and V by 0 bases; bases with no gene match: 8. As DNA, the CDR3 is TGTGCCAGCAGCCAAGAAATAGCGGGGGGCCGGAGAGAGACCCAGTACTTC. Translated, it gives CASSQEIAGGRRETQYF.

This clonotype has ten or more counts. V is TRBV5-1 and J is TRBJ2-2; D remains ambiguous. With 5 bases removed from V and 0 bases from J, the gap between germline ends came to 8 bases. This CDR3 is built from 14 residues. Per germline, CDR1 SGHRS and CDR2 YFSETQ. The CDR3: CASSSASNTGELFF. CDR3 sequence (DNA): TGCGCCAGCAGTTCAGCTTCGAACACCGGGGAGCTGTTTTTT. Full variable domain (rest looked up from reference TRBV5-1 and TRBJ2-2): KAGVTQTPRYLIKTRGQQVTLSCSPISGHRSVSWYQQTPGQGLQFLFEYFSETQRNKGNFPGRFSGRQFSNSRSEMNVSTLELGDSALYLCASSSASNTGELFFGEGSRLTVL.

CDR3 nucleotides: TGTGCCAGCAGCCTTCATAGAGGGGACCCTAACTATGGCTACACCTTC. Its translation: CASSLHRGDPNYGYTF. The rearrangement uses TRBV14 and TRBJ1-2; D may be TRBD1 (5 bases). Trimming took off 4 bases at V and 0 bases at J, with 15 bases between the two ends. Germline lookup yields CDR1 SGHDN and CDR2 FVKESK. This CDR3 region has 16 residues. Complete variable domain (other parts from reference TRBV14 and TRBJ1-2): EAGVTQFPSHSVIEKGQTVTLRCDPISGHDNLYWYRRVMGKEIKFLLHFVKESKQDESGMPNNRFLAERTGGTYSTLKVQPAELEDSGVYFCASSLHRGDPNYGYTFGSGTRLTVV.

This clonotype was recorded a few times. The chain has TRBV29-1 and TRBJ2-1; 11 nucleotides align to TRBD2. This CDR3 has 14 residues. CDR1 and CDR2 (germline): SQVTM, ANQGSEA. The J segment lost 8 bases and the V segment lost 7 bases, leaving 10 bases of the junction unmatched. The CDR3 here is CSGQGLAARDEQFF. The DNA for the CDR3 is TGCAGCGGACAGGGACTAGCGGCCCGAGATGAGCAGTTCTTC.

At least ten counts were recorded for this clonotype. The V and J genes are TRBV20-1 and TRBJ1-5; 8 positions agree with TRBD1. Germline V gene lookup returns CDR1 DFQATT and CDR2 SNEGSKA (reference sequence). This CDR3 is 20 amino acids long. The ends lost 3 bases at V and 0 bases at J; junction bases unmatched: 19. The chain's CDR3 is CSASRFNDRGENYSNQPQHF. CDR3 sequence (DNA): TGCAGTGCTAGCAGATTCAACGACAGGGGCGAGAACTATAGCAATCAGCCCCAGCATTTT.

This clonotype was detected a few times. The V gene is TRBV4-3, the J gene TRBJ2-1; 9 nucleotides line up with TRBD2. With V trimmed by 0 bases and J by 4 bases, 4 bases remained unmatched. The CDR3 sequence is 16 residues long. CDR1 and CDR2 (germline): LGHNA, YSLEER. The CDR3 region is CASSQDLAGPYNEQFF. As DNA, the CDR3 is TGCGCCAGCAGCCAAGATCTAGCGGGGCCTTACAATGAGCAGTTCTTC.

This sequence joins TRBV12-3 or TRBV12-4 and TRBJ2-7; 7 nucleotides align to TRBD2. CDR3 length: 14 residues. V was pared by 6 bases and J by 4 bases, with 9 bases of the junction left unmatched. The CDR3 DNA reads TGTGCCAGCAGCCCCCTCGGACTAGTTTACGAGCAGTACTTC. Translated, it gives CASSPLGLVYEQYF.

This sequence joins TRBV3-1 and TRBJ2-1, with 11 nucleotides matching TRBD2. V trimming: 0 bases; J trimming: 7 bases; junction bases outside the gene matches: 2. Germline CDR1 is LGHDT and CDR2 is YNNKEL (reference sequence). There are 15 residues in the CDR3. The DNA of the CDR3 is TGTGCCAGCAGCCAAGATAGCGGGAGGGCTAATGAGCAGTTCTTC. As protein: CASSQDSGRANEQFF.